Presented here are 9 T cell receptor beta chains from one specimen sequenced in a study of cytomegalovirus exposure and HLA in healthy donors. Use of 60 Vbeta and 13 Jbeta primers characterized the PCR. Profiling relied on immunoSEQ multiplex PCR, and the TCRdb table lists in-frame clones only, not all of them. The data hold some 150,000 clones, with 60% to 80% observed a single time. Sequenced material: PBMCs. These receptors all come from a woman aged 25 to 39 in good health and CMV-seronegative.

The chain employs TRBV7-8 and TRBJ1-1, with 9 bases aligning to TRBD1. V lost 5 bases and J lost 8; bases outside the gene matches: 3. CDR1 is SGHVS, CDR2 FQNEAQ, per germline. This CDR3 is built from 12 residues. The CDR3 DNA reads TGTGCCAGCAGCCTAGGACAGGGGGAAGCTTTCTTT. Amino acid sequence: CASSLGQGEAFF.

The V gene is TRBV12-5, the J gene TRBJ1-5; D is undetermined. This CDR3 is 19 amino acids long. Germline CDR1 reads LGHNT; CDR2 reads FRNRAP. Trimming took 6 bases from V and 0 from J, leaving 24 bases between them. The DNA of the CDR3 is TGTGCTAGTGGCCCCCCCCCGCTAGCTGAGACATATAGCAATCAGCCCCAGCATTTT. Its protein is CASGPPPLAETYSNQPQHF.

V usage is TRBV18 and J usage is TRBJ2-5; D is unclear. CDR3 length: 12 residues. CDR1 is KGHSH, CDR2 LQKENI, per germline. V was trimmed by 2 bases and J by 7 bases, leaving 8 bases between them. The CDR3 spells CASSPTSGTQYF. The DNA of the CDR3 is TGTGCCAGCTCACCAACTTCTGGGACCCAGTACTTC. Full variable domain (missing parts from reference TRBV18 and TRBJ2-5): NAGVMQNPRHLVRRRGQEARLRCSPMKGHSHVYWYRQLPEEGLKFMVYLQKENIIDESGMPKERFSAEFPKEGPSILRIQQVVRGDSAAYFCASSPTSGTQYFGPGTRLLVL.

The chain uses TRBV18 and TRBJ2-1; 10 nucleotides agree with TRBD2. CDR3 length: 16 amino acids. The ends lost 4 bases at V and 7 bases at J; junction bases unmatched: 10. From germline, CDR1 is KGHSH and CDR2 LQKENI. CDR3 sequence: CASSQRAGGPGNEQFF. CDR3 in DNA: TGTGCCAGCTCACAGCGAGCGGGAGGGCCGGGTAATGAGCAGTTCTTC.

The chain combines TRBV5-6 with TRBJ1-5, with 8 bases lining up with TRBD1. The V gene's germline CDR1 is SGHDT and CDR2 YYEEEE. Unmatched junction bases numbered 6, after V lost 4 bases and J lost 6 bases. The CDR3 contains 14 residues. CDR3: CASSKGQGGQPQHF. In DNA form, the CDR3 reads TGTGCCAGCAGCAAAGGACAGGGTGGTCAGCCCCAGCATTTT.

The chain is built from TRBV5-4 and TRBJ2-7; 9 bases fit TRBD2. Germline V lookup: CDR1 SGHNT, CDR2 YYREEE (reference sequence). This CDR3 contains 15 residues. The J segment lost 3 bases and the V segment lost 0 bases, leaving 4 bases of the junction unmatched. The CDR3 loop is CASSLGGRADYEQYF. Here the CDR3 DNA reads TGTGCCAGCAGCTTGGGCGGGAGGGCCGACTACGAGCAGTACTTC.

This chain links TRBV7-9 with TRBJ2-3, with D unclear. This CDR3 contains 14 residues. Looked up from germline, CDR1 is SEHNR and CDR2 is FQNEAQ (reference sequence). The V end lost 1 base, the J end lost 2 bases, and 7 bases lay between the germline ends. The DNA of the CDR3 is TGTGCCAGCAGCTTAGTTTCACTCACAGATACGCAGTATTTT. This sequence encodes CASSLVSLTDTQYF. Variable domain in full (rest from reference TRBV7-9 and TRBJ2-3): DTGVSQNPRHKITKRGQNVTFRCDPISEHNRLYWYRQTLGQGPEFLTYFQNEAQLEKSRLLSDRFSAERPKGSFSTLEIQRTEQGDSAMYLCASSLVSLTDTQYFGPGTRLTVL.

The rearrangement joins TRBV7-2 to TRBJ2-4, with 9 bases fitting TRBD1. The CDR3 consists of 16 residues. Losses at the gene ends were 1 base for V and 6 bases for J; bases not matched to a gene: 7. CDR1 and CDR2 from the germline V gene are SGHTA and FQGNSA. DNA of the CDR3: TGTGCCAGCAGCTTAGTTCCGGACAGGGGACGAAACATTCAGTACTTC. This encodes CASSLVPDRGRNIQYF.

The genes are TRBV4-2 and TRBJ2-1, with a tentative D call TRBD1 (6 bases). Looked up from germline, CDR1 is LGHNA and CDR2 is YNFKEQ. The CDR3 is 17 amino acids. The V and J ends lost 1 base and 0 bases respectively, with 13 bases between them. The CDR3 DNA reads TGTGCCAGCAGCCAAGCCGACAGGATTAGCTCCTACAATGAGCAGTTCTTC. Protein: CASSQADRISSYNEQFF.